This TCR beta chain was sequenced for a study of beta chain features in type 1 diabetes. Study-level information: Across all samples, over 85 million sorted cells were examined. Whole-study findings and limits: More deletions and fewer insertions at VDJ junctions were found in patients with type 1 diabetes.

CDR3 size: 14 residues. The germline CDR1 and CDR2 sequences are LNHDA and SQIVND (reference sequence). After removal of 3 bases from V and 4 bases from J, the junction contained 5 bases not matched to a gene. The sequenced template was cDNA made from the entire isolated RNA. The repertoire was sequenced with immunoSEQ multiplex PCR; TCRdb's copy has only in-frame clones and lacks some. This repertoire shows a few hundred thousand clones, 15% to 20% found once; its top ten account for 0.044%. This clone showed up just a few times. Its target is not known. Specimen: naive CD4+ T cells from blood. The receptor's source is a young woman in good health. The chain employs TRBV19 and TRBJ2-5; TRBD1 agrees at 7 bases. The CDR3 DNA is TGTGCCAGTAGTATCTCAGGGGGTCGAGAGACCCAGTACTTC. This codes for CASSISGGRETQYF. The variable domain in full, with the rest retrieved from reference TRBV19 and TRBJ2-5, is DGGITQSPKYLFRKEGQNVTLSCEQNLNHDAMYWYRQDPGQGLRLIYYSQIVNDFQKGDIAEGYSVSREKKESFPLTVTSAQKNPTAFYLCASSISGGRETQYFGPGTRLLVL.